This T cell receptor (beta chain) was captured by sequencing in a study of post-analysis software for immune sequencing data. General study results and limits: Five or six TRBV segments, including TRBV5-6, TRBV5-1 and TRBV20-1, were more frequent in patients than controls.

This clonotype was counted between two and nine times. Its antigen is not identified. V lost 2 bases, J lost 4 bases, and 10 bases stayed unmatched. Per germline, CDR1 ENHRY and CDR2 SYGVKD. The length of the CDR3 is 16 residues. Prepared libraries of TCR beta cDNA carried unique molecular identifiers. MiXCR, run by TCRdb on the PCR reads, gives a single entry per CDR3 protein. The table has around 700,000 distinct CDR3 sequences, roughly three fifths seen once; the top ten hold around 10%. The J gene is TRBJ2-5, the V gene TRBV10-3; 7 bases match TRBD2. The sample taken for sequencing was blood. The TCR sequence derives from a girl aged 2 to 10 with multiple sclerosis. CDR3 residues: CAISEGRASGGETQYF. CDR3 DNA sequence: TGTGCCATCAGTGAGGGCCGGGCCTCGGGAGGAGAGACCCAGTACTTC.